This T cell receptor (beta chain) is from a study of blood T cells in healthy people across ages. Study observations and caveats: Strongly correlated with naive T cell percentage was TCR beta diversity. It was not known whether donors were CMV positive (a possible confounder of expanded clonotype changes).

Using a J-beta primer mix together with a sample-barcoded 5' primer, a second PCR was run for roughly 6 to 11 cycles. Every sample produced at least 2.5 million CDR3-containing paired-end reads. TCRdb itself ran the 5' RACE reads through MiXCR, one entry per CDR3 protein. The data show about 1.4 million distinct CDR3 sequences, 59% seen once. This clonotype was seen a few times. Its antigen is not known. The germline V gene has CDR1 MNHEY and CDR2 SMNVEV (reference sequence). V was clipped by 4 bases and J by 4 bases, with 14 bases between them. The CDR3 totals 14 residues. Isolating PBMCs gave at least 6 million of these cells per sample.

This clonotype was obtained from a man aged 18 to 35 in good health. J is TRBJ2-7 and V is TRBV27; D may be TRBD2 (6 bases). Sequencing was performed on blood. The CDR3 region is CASSSGGVGYEQYF. As DNA, the CDR3 is TGTGCCAGCAGTTCAGGAGGGGTGGGTTACGAGCAGTACTTC.